The 8 T cell receptor beta chains given below trace back to one sample, sequenced in a study of T cell responses to AZD1222 COVID-19 vaccine. Measured with immunoSEQ multiplex PCR; TCRdb has only the in-frame clones, and not every one. Of tens of thousands of clones detected, approximately 91% appear once; the ten largest clones hold roughly 15%. This specimen consisted of peripheral blood, obtained on day 0 of AZD1222 vaccination. All receptors come from an adult in good health.

V is TRBV5-1 and J is TRBJ1-2, with 12 bases matching TRBD1. Germline values: CDR1 SGHRS, CDR2 YFSETQ. Trimming took 3 bases from V and 2 from J; bases not matched to a gene: 2. The CDR3 runs 15 residues. CDR3 region: CASSWDRGQNYGYTF. The CDR3 DNA is TGCGCCAGCAGCTGGGACAGGGGGCAGAACTATGGCTACACCTTC.

This sequence joins TRBV25-1 and TRBJ2-1; tentatively, D is TRBD2 (7 bases). Trimming removed 3 bases at V and 4 bases at J, with 10 bases between. The CDR3 contains 14 residues. Looked up from germline, CDR1 is MGHDK and CDR2 is SYGVNS. The CDR3 sequence is CASSEGGAYNEQFF. The CDR3 DNA reads TGTGCCAGCAGTGAGGGGGGGGCGTACAATGAGCAGTTCTTC.

The V gene is TRBV13, the J gene TRBJ1-1; 9 bases fit TRBD1. CDR3 size: 13 residues. Germline V gene data show CDR1 as PRHDT and CDR2 as FYEKMQ (reference sequence). Trimming took 7 bases from V and 5 from J; bases not matched to a gene: 5. CDR3 bases: TGTGCCAGCACCCCCGGGACAGGGACTGAAGCTTTCTTT. Translating gives CASTPGTGTEAFF.

The gene calls are TRBV19 and TRBJ1-2; weak D call: TRBD1 (5 bases). Germline CDR1 reads LNHDA; CDR2 reads SQIVND (reference sequence). The CDR3 runs to 15 residues. Trimming took off 4 bases at V and 2 bases at J, with 14 bases between the two ends. CDR3 sequence (DNA): TGTGCCAGTAGTACCGGGGACTCCAGGAACTATGGCTACACCTTC. Protein: CASSTGDSRNYGYTF.

The V call is TRBV10-3, the J call TRBJ1-1, with 7 positions matching TRBD1. Losses at the gene ends were 11 bases for V and 5 bases for J; bases not matched to a gene: 14. CDR3 length equals 14 residues. Germline V gene lookup returns CDR1 ENHRY and CDR2 SYGVKD. For the CDR3, the DNA is TGTGCCTCCTGGAAGGGGGCCCTGGGAACTGAAGCTTTCTTT. Translated, it gives CASWKGALGTEAFF.

The CDR3 here is CASSIQGVNTEAFF. In DNA, the CDR3 is TGTGCCAGTAGTATCCAGGGGGTGAACACTGAAGCTTTCTTT. The V gene is TRBV19, the J gene TRBJ1-1; 7 nucleotides line up with TRBD1. Per the germline V gene, CDR1 is LNHDA and CDR2 is SQIVND (reference sequence). J gave up 0 bases and V 3 bases, and 1 base lay outside the gene matches. CDR3 length: 14 residues. Combining the CDR3 with reference TRBV19 and TRBJ1-1 gives the whole variable domain DGGITQSPKYLFRKEGQNVTLSCEQNLNHDAMYWYRQDPGQGLRLIYYSQIVNDFQKGDIAEGYSVSREKKESFPLTVTSAQKNPTAFYLCASSIQGVNTEAFFGQGTRLTVV.

The rearrangement joins TRBV3-1 (or the pseudogene TRBV3-2) to TRBJ1-5; no reliable D call. The CDR3 length is 13 residues. Trimming took 6 bases from V and 7 from J, leaving 13 bases between them. CDR1 LGHDT and CDR2 YNNKEL come from the germline V gene (reference sequence). The chain's CDR3 is CASSPDTIQPQHF. The CDR3 bases are TGTGCCAGCAGTCCAGACACGATCCAGCCCCAGCATTTT.

This clone came up once. CDR3 bases: TGCGCCAGCAGCCAAGGCGGCACCGAACCTACCTATGGCTACACCTTC. Its translation is CASSQGGTEPTYGYTF. This chain joins TRBV4-1 and TRBJ1-2; D not resolved. Germline V gene sequence: CDR1 MGHRA, CDR2 YSYEKL. The CDR3 has 16 residues. Between the trimmed V and J ends, which lost 1 base and 4 bases, there was a span of 16 bases.